Each of the 10 T cell receptor beta chains below was sequenced from the same sample in a study of blood T cell repertoires in COVID-19. Sequencing used immunoSEQ multiplex PCR; TCRdb keeps in-frame clones, though not all of them. The sample contains more than 300,000 clones, more than 85% of which appear only once. Sequenced sample: PBMCs or T cells enriched from blood (not recorded which). Receptor source: a woman in her thirties or forties who had been exposed to COVID-19.

This chain joins TRBV6-1 and TRBJ1-3; D ambiguous. This CDR3 is 15 amino acids long. Trimming cost V 1 base and J 8 bases, with 15 bases left between them. Germline CDR1 is MNHNS and CDR2 is SASEGT. The chain's CDR3 is CASSEEEGGIHTIYF. In nucleotides, the CDR3 is TGTGCCAGCAGTGAAGAGGAGGGAGGGATACACACCATATATTTT.

The chain has TRBV27 and TRBJ1-1; possibly TRBD1 for D (5 bases). Germline V gene sequence: CDR1 MNHEY, CDR2 SMNVEV (reference sequence). The V gene lost 6 bases and the J gene lost 5 bases, with 16 bases spanning the gap. The CDR3 length is 14 residues. The CDR3 bases are TGTGCCAGCAGGTCCCTCGGCAGGGTTACTGAAGCTTTCTTT. Its protein product is CASRSLGRVTEAFF.

J is TRBJ1-1 and V is TRBV30; 12 positions agree with TRBD1. The CDR3 totals 19 residues. V was pared by 3 bases and J by 0 bases, with 14 bases of the junction left unmatched. The V gene's germline CDR1 is GTSNPN and CDR2 SVGIG (reference sequence). The CDR3 spells CAWRGHHRDRGLMNTEAFF. In nucleotides, the CDR3 is TGTGCCTGGAGGGGACACCACCGGGACAGGGGGCTTATGAACACTGAAGCTTTCTTT.

Notes on this clone: This specimen includes other DNA sequences encoding the same CDR3. The chain is built from TRBV5-1 and TRBJ1-3; no clear D. The CDR3 has 12 amino acids. Looked up from germline, CDR1 is SGHRS and CDR2 is YFSETQ. Trimming left V 4 bases short and J 3 bases short, with 5 bases between. The CDR3 protein is CASSPGGNTIYF. The CDR3, as DNA: TGCGCCAGCAGCCCAGGTGGAAACACCATATATTTT.

The chain recombines TRBV29-1 with TRBJ1-2; D is unclear. CDR1 is SQVTM and CDR2 is ANQGSEA in the germline V gene. V was pared by 2 bases and J by 8 bases, with 18 bases between. CDR3 length equals 14 residues. The CDR3 region has the DNA TGCAGCGTTGAAATCCGGGATCCTATGGTGGGCTACACCTTC. Its protein is CSVEIRDPMVGYTF. Drawing the rest from reference TRBV29-1 and TRBJ1-2, the complete variable domain is SAVISQKPSRDICQRGTSLTIQCQVDSQVTMMFWYRQQPGQSLTLIATANQGSEATYESGFVIDKFPISRPNLTFSTLTVSNMSPEDSSIYLCSVEIRDPMVGYTFGSGTRLTVV.

J is TRBJ1-2 and V is TRBV9, with D unresolved. There are 14 residues in the CDR3. Germline V CDR1 and CDR2: SGDLS, YYNGEE. V lost 0 bases, J lost 4 bases, and 10 bases lay in between. The CDR3 here is CASSVVKHPYGYTF. In DNA, the CDR3 is TGTGCCAGCAGCGTAGTGAAACACCCCTATGGCTACACCTTC.

The chain recombines TRBV18 with TRBJ2-7; 9 nucleotides agree with TRBD1. The germline V gene has CDR1 KGHSH and CDR2 LQKENI. This CDR3 is built from 12 residues. V lost 3 bases, J lost 6 bases, and 0 bases stayed unmatched. In DNA, the CDR3 is TGTGCCAGCTCACCGGACAGGGGCGAGCAGTACTTC. It translates to CASSPDRGEQYF.

In this sample, this clone turned up a few times. V usage is TRBV12-3 or TRBV12-4 and J usage is TRBJ1-4; the D is unclear. The CDR3 is made up of 13 amino acids. The V end was cut by 4 bases, the J end by 6 bases, with 9 bases between. CDR3 region: CASSSQIHEKLFF. The CDR3 nucleotides read TGTGCCAGCAGTTCCCAAATTCATGAAAAACTGTTTTTT.

This sequence joins TRBV19 and TRBJ1-5; TRBD1 matches at 7 bases. The trim removed 5 bases at V and 4 bases at J, leaving 8 bases unmatched. The CDR3 has 15 amino acids. Germline CDR1 and CDR2: LNHDA and SQIVND (reference sequence). CDR3 loop: CASSARDSSNQPQHF. The CDR3, as DNA: TGTGCCAGTAGTGCCCGGGACAGTTCTAATCAGCCCCAGCATTTT.

The V and J genes are TRBV9 and TRBJ1-5; 10 positions match TRBD1. CDR1 SGDLS and CDR2 YYNGEE come from the germline V gene. V shed 3 bases and J 6 bases; nucleotides not matched to a gene: 3. This CDR3 comprises 14 residues. CDR3 bases: TGTGCCAGCAGCGAGACAGGGGGCGGTCAGCCCCAGCATTTT. Amino acids: CASSETGGGQPQHF.